Below are 14 T cell receptor beta chains sequenced from a single sample in a study of OX40 agonist ivuxolimab in advanced cancers. Receptor libraries were prepared by the immunoSEQ multiplex PCR assay. TCRdb re-hosts the immuneACCESS table, in-frame sequences only. Its copies lack some clones; in the studies checked, an unresolved V gene accounts for under half of them, and the cause for the rest is not known. The sample table contains fewer than 55,000 clones; only one count was recorded for 87% of them. Together, the top ten hold approximately 1.7% of the sample. The source material was CD4+ or CD8+ T cells sorted from blood, sampled in a trial of the OX40 agonist ivuxolimab. Every receptor here comes from an adult with an advanced solid tumor such as melanoma, head and neck, liver or kidney cancer.

The V gene is TRBV7-6, the J gene TRBJ1-1; maybe TRBD1 (6 bases). Germline CDR1 reads SGHVS; CDR2 reads FNYEAQ. Trimming stripped 1 base from V and 2 bases from J, with 11 bases between. This CDR3 is built from 15 residues. This CDR3 is CASSLGGAGNTEAFF. The CDR3 bases are TGTGCCAGCAGCTTAGGGGGGGCCGGCAACACTGAAGCTTTCTTT.

In DNA, the CDR3 is TGTGCCAGCAGCCTGACTGGGGCGGGCGAGCAGTACGTC. This gives the protein CASSLTGAGEQYV. The chain has TRBV5-4 and TRBJ2-7; the D gene could be TRBD1 or TRBD2 (5 bases each). This CDR3 has 13 residues. Per germline, CDR1 SGHNT and CDR2 YYREEE (reference sequence). V dropped 4 bases and J dropped 6 bases, with 14 bases sitting between them.

The J gene is TRBJ1-6, the V gene TRBV15, with D possibly TRBD1 on 6 matching bases. The CDR3 has 15 residues. Germline V gene data show CDR1 as LNHNV and CDR2 as YYDKDF (reference sequence). The ends were cut back, 0 bases at V and 9 bases at J, with 12 bases in the middle. The CDR3 region has the DNA TGTGCCACCAGCAGAGATACGTTAGGGGGTTCACCCCTCCACTTT. This sequence encodes CATSRDTLGGSPLHF.

The chain uses TRBV5-6 and TRBJ2-3; 7 bases are shared with TRBD2. With 0 bases clipped from V and 6 bases from J, the junction kept 4 bases outside the gene matches. There are 14 residues in the CDR3. Per germline, CDR1 SGHDT and CDR2 YYEEEE. CDR3 nucleotide sequence: TGTGCCAGCAGCTTGGGACTAGCTGGCGATACGCAGTATTTT. Its protein product is CASSLGLAGDTQYF.

The chain is built from TRBV7-5 and TRBJ1-2; TRBD1, as called in the table, went unchecked against the DNA. TRBV7-5 is assigned pseudogene status. CDR3 length: 15 amino acids. In DNA, the CDR3 is TGTGTCAGAAGCTTAGACAGGCTTCAGTCCTATGGCTACACCTTC. Its protein is CVRSLDRLQSYGYTF.

This chain links TRBV30 with TRBJ2-5; 12 bases line up with TRBD1. The CDR3 has 14 residues. Germline V gene sequence: CDR1 GTSNPN, CDR2 SVGIG (reference sequence). Trimming removed 2 bases from V and 5 bases from J; junction bases left unmatched: 3. The CDR3 protein is CAWSYGTGGETQYF. CDR3 sequence (DNA): TGTGCCTGGAGTTATGGGACAGGGGGCGAGACCCAGTACTTC.

This clone came up a few times. The chain is built from TRBV6-1 and TRBJ2-7; 9 nucleotides agree with TRBD2. V was clipped by 7 bases and J by 0 bases; unmatched bases: 7. The CDR3 extends over 15 amino acids. Germline V gene data show CDR1 as MNHNS and CDR2 as SASEGT. CDR3 sequence (DNA): TGTGCCAGCACCTTGCAAGCGGGGGGCTCCTACGAGCAGTACGTC. It translates to CASTLQAGGSYEQYV.

In its sample, this clone was seen once. The chain links TRBV4-3 to TRBJ2-7, with D possibly matching TRBD2 (6 bases). Germline lookup yields CDR1 LGHNA and CDR2 YSLEER. The CDR3 length is 14 residues. Trimming removed 1 base at V and 4 bases at J, with 11 bases between. The CDR3: CASSQGGTIYEQYF. Here the CDR3 DNA reads TGCGCCAGCAGCCAAGGCGGGACGATTTACGAGCAGTACTTC.

The chain recombines TRBV10-1 with TRBJ1-5, with D possibly matching TRBD1 (6 bases). Trimming shortened V by 4 bases and J by 1 base, and 8 bases separated the two germline ends. Germline assignment: CDR1 WNHNN and CDR2 SYGVQD (reference sequence). This CDR3 has 14 amino acids. CDR3 amino acids: CASSGGGSNQPQHF. CDR3 nucleotide sequence: TGCGCCAGCAGTGGAGGGGGGAGCAATCAGCCCCAGCATTTT.

To note about this clone: At one end, the junction sequence differs from germline, possibly due to a read error. The CDR3 here is CASSDGIAGDQGTQYF. In nucleotides, the CDR3 is TGCGCCAGCAGTGATGGGATAGCGGGGGACCAAGGGACCCAGTACTTC. The rearrangement links TRBV10-1 to TRBJ2-5, with 9 bases that match TRBD2. Germline V CDR1 and CDR2: WNHNN, SYGVQD (reference sequence). This CDR3 has 16 residues.

This chain joins TRBV5-1 and TRBJ1-2; D unresolved. V gave up 5 bases and J gave up 5 bases, with 10 bases separating them. The CDR3 contains 12 residues. CDR1 is SGHRS, CDR2 YFSETQ, per germline. This CDR3 is CASRVGSYGYTF. The CDR3, as DNA: TGCGCCAGCAGGGTGGGTTCTTATGGCTACACCTTC.

V and J are TRBV19 and TRBJ1-2, with D possibly matching TRBD1 (6 bases). The CDR3 runs to 14 residues. CDR1 and CDR2 (germline): LNHDA, SQIVND (reference sequence). V was trimmed by 7 bases and J by 4 bases, leaving 16 bases between them. The CDR3 DNA is TGTGCCAGTATGGGGGGGACACTCATCTATGGCTACACCTTC. It encodes CASMGGTLIYGYTF.

The gene calls are TRBV2 and TRBJ1-2; 7 positions match TRBD1. CDR1 SNHLY and CDR2 FYNNEI come from the germline V gene. V shed 6 bases, J shed 8 bases, and the junction held 15 bases outside the gene matches. The CDR3 loop spans 15 amino acids. CDR3 sequence reads: CASSSDRTGSNGYTF. The CDR3 DNA reads as TGTGCCAGCAGCTCGGATAGGACAGGCAGCAACGGCTACACCTTC.

V and J are TRBV2 and TRBJ1-5, with 7 bases identical to TRBD1. With V trimmed by 5 bases and J by 5 bases, 6 bases remained unmatched. Germline V gives CDR1 SNHLY, CDR2 FYNNEI. This CDR3 contains 14 residues. CDR3 protein: CASSPGGPDQPQHF. The CDR3 nucleotides are TGTGCCAGCAGTCCAGGGGGACCGGATCAGCCCCAGCATTTT.